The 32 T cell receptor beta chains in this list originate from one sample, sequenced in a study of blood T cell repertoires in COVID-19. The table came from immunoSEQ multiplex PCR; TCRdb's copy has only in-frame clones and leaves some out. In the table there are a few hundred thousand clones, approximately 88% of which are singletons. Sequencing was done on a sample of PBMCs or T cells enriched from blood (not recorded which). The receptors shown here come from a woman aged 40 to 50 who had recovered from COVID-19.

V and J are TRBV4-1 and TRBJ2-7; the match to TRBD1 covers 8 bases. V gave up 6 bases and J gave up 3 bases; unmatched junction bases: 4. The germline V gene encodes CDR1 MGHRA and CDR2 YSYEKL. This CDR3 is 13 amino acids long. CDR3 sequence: CASSRGTGYEQYF. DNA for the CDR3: TGCGCCAGCAGTCGCGGGACAGGCTACGAGCAGTACTTC.

Here the CDR3 reads CASSLLVQGYGYTF. For the CDR3, the DNA is TGTGCCAGCAGTTTATTGGTACAGGGATATGGCTACACCTTC. The J gene is TRBJ1-2, the V gene TRBV28; D perhaps matches TRBD1 (6 bases). V was cut by 1 base and J by 5 bases, with 11 bases left in between. The CDR3 is 14 residues long. Germline V gives CDR1 MDHEN, CDR2 SYDVKM.

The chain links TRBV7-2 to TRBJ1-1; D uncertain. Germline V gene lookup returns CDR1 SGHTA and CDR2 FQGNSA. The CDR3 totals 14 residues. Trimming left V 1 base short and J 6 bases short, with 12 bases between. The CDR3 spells CASSLGSWPAEAFF. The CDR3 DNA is TGTGCCAGCAGCTTAGGGTCGTGGCCCGCTGAAGCTTTCTTT.

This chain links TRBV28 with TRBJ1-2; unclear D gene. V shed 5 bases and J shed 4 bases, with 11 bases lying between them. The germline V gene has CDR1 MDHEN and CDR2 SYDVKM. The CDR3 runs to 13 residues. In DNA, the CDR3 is TGTGCCAGCAGTATCAACGGGTTCTATGGCTACACCTTC. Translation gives CASSINGFYGYTF.

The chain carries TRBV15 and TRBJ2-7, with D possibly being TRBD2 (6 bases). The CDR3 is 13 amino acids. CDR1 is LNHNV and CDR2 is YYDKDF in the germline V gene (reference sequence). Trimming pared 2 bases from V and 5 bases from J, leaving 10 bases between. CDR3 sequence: CATSRQTRDEQYF. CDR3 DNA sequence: TGTGCCACCAGCAGACAGACTAGGGACGAGCAGTACTTC.

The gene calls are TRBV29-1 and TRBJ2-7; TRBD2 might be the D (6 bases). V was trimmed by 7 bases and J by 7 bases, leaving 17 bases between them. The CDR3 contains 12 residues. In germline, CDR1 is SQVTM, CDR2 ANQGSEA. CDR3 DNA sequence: TGCAGCGCCGGGGGATTCTACGCGGAGCAGTACTTC. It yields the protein CSAGGFYAEQYF.

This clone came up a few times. The CDR3 DNA follows: TGTGCCAGCAGCCAAGACCAAGCGGGGAACCCCACAGATACGCAGTATTTT. Translating it yields CASSQDQAGNPTDTQYF. The V and J genes are TRBV3-1 (or the pseudogene TRBV3-2) and TRBJ2-3; 7 bases align to TRBD2. V lost 0 bases and J lost 2; bases outside the gene matches: 8. The CDR3 consists of 17 residues. Germline V CDR1 and CDR2: LGHDT, YNNKEL (reference sequence).

Written as DNA, the CDR3 is TGTGCCAGCAGCTTGGGGGTGGGCGGGAGACCCTACGAGCAGTACTTC. Its protein product is CASSLGVGGRPYEQYF. The genes are TRBV5-6 and TRBJ2-7, with TRBD2 identical over 7 bases. The CDR3 consists of 16 residues. After removal of 0 bases from V and 2 bases from J, the junction contained 8 bases not matched to a gene. Per the germline V gene, CDR1 is SGHDT and CDR2 is YYEEEE.

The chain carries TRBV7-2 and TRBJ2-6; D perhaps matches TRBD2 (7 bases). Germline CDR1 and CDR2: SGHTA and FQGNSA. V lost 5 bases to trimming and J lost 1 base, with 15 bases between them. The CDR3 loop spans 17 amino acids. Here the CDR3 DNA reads TGTGCCAGCAGCCCCCAACGGGGGGCATCTGGGGCCAACGTCCTGACTTTC. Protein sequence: CASSPQRGASGANVLTF. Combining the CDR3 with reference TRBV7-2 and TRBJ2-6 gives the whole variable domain GAGVSQSPSNKVTEKGKDVELRCDPISGHTALYWYRQSLGQGLEFLIYFQGNSAPDKSGLPSDRFSAERTGGSVSTLTIQRTQQEDSAVYLCASSPQRGASGANVLTFGAGSRLTVL.

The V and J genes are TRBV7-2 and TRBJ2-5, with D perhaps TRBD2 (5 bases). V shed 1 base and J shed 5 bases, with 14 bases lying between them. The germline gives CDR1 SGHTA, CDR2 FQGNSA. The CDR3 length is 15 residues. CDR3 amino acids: CASSLGGGVAETQYF. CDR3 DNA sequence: TGTGCCAGCAGCTTAGGTGGAGGAGTAGCGGAGACCCAGTACTTC.

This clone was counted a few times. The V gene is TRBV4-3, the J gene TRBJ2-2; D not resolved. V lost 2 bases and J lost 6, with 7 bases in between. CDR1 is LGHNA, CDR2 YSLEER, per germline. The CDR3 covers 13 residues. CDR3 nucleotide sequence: TGCGCCAGCAGCCAACCTTCCTCCGGGGAGCTGTTTTTT. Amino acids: CASSQPSSGELFF.

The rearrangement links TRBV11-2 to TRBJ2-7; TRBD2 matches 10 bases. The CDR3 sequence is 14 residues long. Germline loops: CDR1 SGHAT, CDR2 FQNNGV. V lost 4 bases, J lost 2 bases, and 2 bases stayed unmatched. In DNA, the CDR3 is TGTGCCAGCAGCTCTACTAGCGGGGCCTACGAGCAGTACTTC. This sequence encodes CASSSTSGAYEQYF.

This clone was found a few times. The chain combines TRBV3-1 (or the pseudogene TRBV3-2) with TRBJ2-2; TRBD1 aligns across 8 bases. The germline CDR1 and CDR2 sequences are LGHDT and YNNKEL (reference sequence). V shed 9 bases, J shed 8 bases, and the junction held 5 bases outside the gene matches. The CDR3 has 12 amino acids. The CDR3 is CARFRGLGELFF. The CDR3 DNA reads TGTGCCAGGTTCAGGGGGCTGGGGGAGCTGTTTTTT.

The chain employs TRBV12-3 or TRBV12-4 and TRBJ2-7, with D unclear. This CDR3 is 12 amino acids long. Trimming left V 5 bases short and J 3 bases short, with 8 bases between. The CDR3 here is CASSPDIYEQYF. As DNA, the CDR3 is TGTGCCAGCAGTCCCGACATCTACGAGCAGTACTTC.

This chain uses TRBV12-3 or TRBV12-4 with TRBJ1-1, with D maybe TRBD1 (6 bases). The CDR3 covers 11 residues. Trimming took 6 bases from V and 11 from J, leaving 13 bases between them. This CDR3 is CASSSRGRAFF. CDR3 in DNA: TGTGCCAGCAGCTCCAGGGGCCGGGCTTTCTTT.

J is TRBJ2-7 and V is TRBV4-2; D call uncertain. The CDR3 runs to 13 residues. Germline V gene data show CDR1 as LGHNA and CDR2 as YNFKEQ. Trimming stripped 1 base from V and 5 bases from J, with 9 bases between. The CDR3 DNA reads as TGTGCCAGCAGCCAAGGGGCGTGGGACGAGCAGTACTTC. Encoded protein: CASSQGAWDEQYF.

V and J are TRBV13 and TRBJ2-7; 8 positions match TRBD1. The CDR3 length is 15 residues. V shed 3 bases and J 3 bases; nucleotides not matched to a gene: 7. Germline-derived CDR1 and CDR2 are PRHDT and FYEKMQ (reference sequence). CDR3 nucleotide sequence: TGTGCCAGCAGCTTTACGACAGGGGTTAGCTACGAGCAGTACTTC. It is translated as CASSFTTGVSYEQYF.

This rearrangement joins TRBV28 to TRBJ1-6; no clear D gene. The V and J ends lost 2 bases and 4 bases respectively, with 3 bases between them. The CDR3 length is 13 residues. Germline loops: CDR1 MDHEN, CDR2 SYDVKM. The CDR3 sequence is CASSLEYNSPLHF. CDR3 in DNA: TGTGCCAGCAGTTTAGAGTATAATTCACCCCTCCACTTT.

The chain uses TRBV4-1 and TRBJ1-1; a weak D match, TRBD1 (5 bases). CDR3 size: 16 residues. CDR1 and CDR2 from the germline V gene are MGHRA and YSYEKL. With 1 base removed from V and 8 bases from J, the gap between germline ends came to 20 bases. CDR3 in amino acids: CASSQVPGGSQPEAFF. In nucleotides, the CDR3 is TGCGCCAGCAGCCAAGTCCCGGGGGGGTCCCAGCCCGAAGCTTTCTTT.

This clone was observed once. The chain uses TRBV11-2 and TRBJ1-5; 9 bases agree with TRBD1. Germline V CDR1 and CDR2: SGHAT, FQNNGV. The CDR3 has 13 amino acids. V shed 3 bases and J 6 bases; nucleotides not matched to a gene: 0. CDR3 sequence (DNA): TGTGCCAGCAGCTTGACAGGGGGTCAGCCCCAGCATTTT. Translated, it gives CASSLTGGQPQHF. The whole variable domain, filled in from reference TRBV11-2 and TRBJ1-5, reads EAGVAQSPRYKIIEKRQSVAFWCNPISGHATLYWYQQILGQGPKLLIQFQNNGVVDDSQLPKDRFSAERLKGVDSTLKIQPAKLEDSAVYLCASSLTGGQPQHFGDGTRLSIL.

The chain's CDR3 is CACRRWTGTYEQYF. The CDR3 bases are TGTGCCTGCCGTAGGTGGACAGGGACCTACGAGCAGTACTTC. The chain recombines TRBV30 with TRBJ2-7; 8 nucleotides align to TRBD1. CDR3 size: 14 residues. With V trimmed by 6 bases and J by 2 bases, 9 bases remained unmatched. Germline V lookup: CDR1 GTSNPN, CDR2 SVGIG (reference sequence).

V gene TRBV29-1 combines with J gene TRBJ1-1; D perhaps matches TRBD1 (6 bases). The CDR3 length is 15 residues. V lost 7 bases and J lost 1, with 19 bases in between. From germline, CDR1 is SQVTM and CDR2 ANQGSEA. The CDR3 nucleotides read TGCAGCGCGGCGGGGGGCGTGAGGCCGAACACTGAAGCTTTCTTT. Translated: CSAAGGVRPNTEAFF. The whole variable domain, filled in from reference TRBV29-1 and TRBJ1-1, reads SAVISQKPSRDICQRGTSLTIQCQVDSQVTMMFWYRQQPGQSLTLIATANQGSEATYESGFVIDKFPISRPNLTFSTLTVSNMSPEDSSIYLCSAAGGVRPNTEAFFGQGTRLTVV.

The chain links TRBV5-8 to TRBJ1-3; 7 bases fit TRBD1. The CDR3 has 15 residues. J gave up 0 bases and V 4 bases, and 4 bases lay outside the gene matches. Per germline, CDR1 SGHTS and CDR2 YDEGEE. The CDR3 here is CASSRGQLSGNTIYF. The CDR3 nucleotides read TGTGCCAGCAGCCGGGGACAGCTCTCTGGAAACACCATATATTTT.

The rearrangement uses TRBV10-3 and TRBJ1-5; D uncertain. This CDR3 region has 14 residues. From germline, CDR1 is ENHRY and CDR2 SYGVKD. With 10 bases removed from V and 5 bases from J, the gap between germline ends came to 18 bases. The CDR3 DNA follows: TGTGCCACCGCCGACGGAGGGCTTTATCAGCCCCAGCATTTT. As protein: CATADGGLYQPQHF.

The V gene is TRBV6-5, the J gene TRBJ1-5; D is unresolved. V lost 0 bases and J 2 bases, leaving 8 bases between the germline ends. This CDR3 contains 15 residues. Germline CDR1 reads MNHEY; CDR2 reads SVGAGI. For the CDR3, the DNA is TGTGCCAGCAGTTACTCGACTTCTGGCAATCAGCCCCAGCATTTT. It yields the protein CASSYSTSGNQPQHF.

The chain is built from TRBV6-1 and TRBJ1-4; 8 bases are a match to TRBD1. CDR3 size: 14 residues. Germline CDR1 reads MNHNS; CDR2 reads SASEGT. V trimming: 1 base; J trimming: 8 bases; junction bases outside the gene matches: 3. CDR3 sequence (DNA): TGTGCCAGCAGTGAAGTTGACAGGGGAGAAAAACTGTTTTTT. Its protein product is CASSEVDRGEKLFF.

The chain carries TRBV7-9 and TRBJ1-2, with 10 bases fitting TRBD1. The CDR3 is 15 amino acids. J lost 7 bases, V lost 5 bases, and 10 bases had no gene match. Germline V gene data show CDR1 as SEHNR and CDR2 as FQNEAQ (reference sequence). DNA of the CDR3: TGTGCCAGCAGCCCAACCGGGACAGGGGTTGGTGGCTACACCTTC. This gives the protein CASSPTGTGVGGYTF.

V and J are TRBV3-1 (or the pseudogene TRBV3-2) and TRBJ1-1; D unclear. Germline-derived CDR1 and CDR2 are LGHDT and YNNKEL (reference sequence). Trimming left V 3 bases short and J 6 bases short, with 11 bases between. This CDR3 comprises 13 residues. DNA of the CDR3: TGTGCCAGCAGCCAGATAGCCGGGTCTGAAGCTTTCTTT. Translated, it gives CASSQIAGSEAFF.

This chain's CDR3 is CAYSRFPRSHEQYF. CDR3 DNA sequence: TGTGCCTATTCCCGGTTTCCCCGGTCCCACGAGCAGTACTTC. The V call is TRBV30, the J call TRBJ2-7; D remains unclear. This CDR3 comprises 14 residues. Germline CDR1 reads GTSNPN; CDR2 reads SVGIG (reference sequence). Deletions cut 7 bases from V and 5 bases from J, with 21 bases between.

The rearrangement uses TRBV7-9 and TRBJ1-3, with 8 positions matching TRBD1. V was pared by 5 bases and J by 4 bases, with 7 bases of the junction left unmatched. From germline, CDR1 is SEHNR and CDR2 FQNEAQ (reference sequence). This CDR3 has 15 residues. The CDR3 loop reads CASSRQGSGGNTIYF. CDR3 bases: TGTGCCAGCAGCCGACAGGGGTCGGGGGGAAACACCATATATTTT.

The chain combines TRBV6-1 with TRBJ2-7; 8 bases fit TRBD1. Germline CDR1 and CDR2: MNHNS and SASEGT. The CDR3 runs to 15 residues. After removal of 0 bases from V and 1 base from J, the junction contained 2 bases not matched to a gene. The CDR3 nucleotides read TGTGCCAGCAGTGAAGCGGGGACAGGATCCTACGAGCAGTACTTC. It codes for CASSEAGTGSYEQYF.

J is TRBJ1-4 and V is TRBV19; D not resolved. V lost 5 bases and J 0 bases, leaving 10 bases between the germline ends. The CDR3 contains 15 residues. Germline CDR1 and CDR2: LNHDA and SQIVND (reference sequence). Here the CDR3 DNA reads TGTGCCAGTAGTCACATCCACGCAACTAATGAAAAACTGTTTTTT. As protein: CASSHIHATNEKLFF. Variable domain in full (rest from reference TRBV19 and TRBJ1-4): DGGITQSPKYLFRKEGQNVTLSCEQNLNHDAMYWYRQDPGQGLRLIYYSQIVNDFQKGDIAEGYSVSREKKESFPLTVTSAQKNPTAFYLCASSHIHATNEKLFFGSGTQLSVL.